These 5 T cell receptor beta chains were all obtained from the same sample, sequenced in a study of monozygotic twins with inflammatory bowel disease. Using the 5' RACE reads, TCRdb records one entry per CDR3 protein without DNA. This sample's clone table lists 80,000 or so distinct CDR3 sequences. The sample consisted of blood. These receptors were taken from a human donor with ulcerative colitis or Crohn's disease, or a healthy co-twin of an affected twin (not recorded which).

The chain employs TRBV7-9 and TRBJ1-4; TCRdb's D call of TRBD1 is untestable without DNA. The germline V gene has CDR1 SEHNR and CDR2 FQNEAQ (reference sequence). CDR3 length: 14 amino acids. This CDR3 is CASSLTGDGEKLFF.

The V call is TRBV20-1, the J call TRBJ2-1; TCRdb reports TRBD1, a call that lacks DNA to check it against. Per germline, CDR1 DFQATT and CDR2 SNEGSKA (reference sequence). This CDR3 region has 14 residues. CDR3 protein: CSAIHGTGVHEQFF.

The rearrangement joins TRBV19 to TRBJ2-5; the TCRdb D gene call, TRBD1, has no DNA to confirm it. The CDR3 has 14 amino acids. Germline loops: CDR1 LNHDA, CDR2 SQIVND (reference sequence). The CDR3 sequence: CASSPGQPQETQYF. Together with reference TRBV19 and TRBJ2-5, the CDR3 gives the full variable domain: DGGITQSPKYLFRKEGQNVTLSCEQNLNHDAMYWYRQDPGQGLRLIYYSQIVNDFQKGDIAEGYSVSREKKESFPLTVTSAQKNPTAFYLCASSPGQPQETQYFGPGTRLLVL.

The chain is built from TRBV12-3 or TRBV12-4 and TRBJ2-7; checking the TCRdb D call of TRBD2 is not possible without DNA. CDR3 length: 15 residues. CDR3 residues: CASSFSGLAFDEQYF.

The chain joins TRBV7-6 to TRBJ2-5; as DNA is missing, the TRBD2 call by TCRdb cannot be tested. The CDR3 covers 17 residues. CDR1 and CDR2 (germline): SGHVS, FNYEAQ. The CDR3 sequence is CASSLVPSGPREETQYF. The whole variable domain, filled in from reference TRBV7-6 and TRBJ2-5, reads GAGVSQSPRYKVTKRGQDVALRCDPISGHVSLYWYRQALGQGPEFLTYFNYEAQQDKSGLPNDRFSAERPEGSISTLTIQRTEQRDSAMYRCASSLVPSGPREETQYFGPGTRLLVL.